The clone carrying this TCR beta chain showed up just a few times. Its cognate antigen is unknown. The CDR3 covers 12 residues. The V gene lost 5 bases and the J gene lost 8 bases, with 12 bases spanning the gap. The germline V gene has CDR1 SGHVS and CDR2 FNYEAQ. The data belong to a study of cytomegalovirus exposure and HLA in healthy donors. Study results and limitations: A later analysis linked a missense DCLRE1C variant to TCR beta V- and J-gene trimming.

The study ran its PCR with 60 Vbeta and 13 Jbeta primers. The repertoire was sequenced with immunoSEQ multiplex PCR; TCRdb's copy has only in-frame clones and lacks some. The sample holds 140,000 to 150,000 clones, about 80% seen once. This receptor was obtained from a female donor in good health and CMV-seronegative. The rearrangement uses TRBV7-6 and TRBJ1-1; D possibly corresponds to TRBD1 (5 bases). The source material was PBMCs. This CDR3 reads CASSPDSPEAFF. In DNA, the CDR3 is TGTGCCAGCAGCCCCGACAGCCCCGAAGCTTTCTTT.